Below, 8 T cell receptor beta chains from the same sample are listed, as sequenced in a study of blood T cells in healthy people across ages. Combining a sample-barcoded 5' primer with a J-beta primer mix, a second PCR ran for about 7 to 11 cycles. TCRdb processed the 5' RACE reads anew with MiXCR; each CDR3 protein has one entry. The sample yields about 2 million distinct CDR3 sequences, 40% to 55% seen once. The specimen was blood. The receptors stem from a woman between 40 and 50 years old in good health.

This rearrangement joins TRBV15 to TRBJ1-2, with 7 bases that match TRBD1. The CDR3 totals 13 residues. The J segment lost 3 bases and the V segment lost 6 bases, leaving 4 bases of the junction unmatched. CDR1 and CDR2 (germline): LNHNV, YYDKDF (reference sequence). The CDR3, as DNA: TGTGCCACCAGTAAAACAGGGGACTATGGCTACACCTTC. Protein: CATSKTGDYGYTF.

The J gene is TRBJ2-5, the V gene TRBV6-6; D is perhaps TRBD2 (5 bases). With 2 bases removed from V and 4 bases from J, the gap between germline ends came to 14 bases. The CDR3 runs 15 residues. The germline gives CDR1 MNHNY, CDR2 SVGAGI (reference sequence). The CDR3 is CASSYPTKMGETQYF. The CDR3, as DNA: TGTGCCAGCAGTTACCCGACTAAAATGGGAGAGACCCAGTACTTC.

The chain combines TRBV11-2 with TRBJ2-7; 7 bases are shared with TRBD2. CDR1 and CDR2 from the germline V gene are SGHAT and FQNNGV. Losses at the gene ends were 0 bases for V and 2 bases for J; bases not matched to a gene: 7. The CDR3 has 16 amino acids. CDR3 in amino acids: CASSLDDMGGAYEQYF. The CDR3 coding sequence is TGTGCCAGCAGCTTAGATGATATGGGAGGGGCCTACGAGCAGTACTTC.

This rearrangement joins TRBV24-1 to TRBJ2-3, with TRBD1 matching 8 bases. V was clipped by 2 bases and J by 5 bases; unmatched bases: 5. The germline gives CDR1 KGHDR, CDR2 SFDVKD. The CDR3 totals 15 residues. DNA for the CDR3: TGTGCCACCAGTGATTCCTCAGGGGGCATAGATACGCAGTATTTT. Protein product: CATSDSSGGIDTQYF.

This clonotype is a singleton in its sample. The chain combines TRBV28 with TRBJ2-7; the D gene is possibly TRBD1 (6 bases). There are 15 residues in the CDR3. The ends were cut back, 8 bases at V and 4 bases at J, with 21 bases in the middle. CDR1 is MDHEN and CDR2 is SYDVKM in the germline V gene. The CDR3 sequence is CASGTRGKGAYEQYF. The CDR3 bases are TGTGCCAGCGGGACGAGGGGGAAAGGAGCGTACGAGCAGTACTTC.

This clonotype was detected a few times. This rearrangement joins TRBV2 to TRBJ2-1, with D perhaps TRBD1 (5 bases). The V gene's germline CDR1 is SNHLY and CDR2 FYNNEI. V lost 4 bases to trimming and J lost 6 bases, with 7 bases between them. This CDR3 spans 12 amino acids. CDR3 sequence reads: CASSGGFNEQFF. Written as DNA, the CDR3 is TGTGCCAGCAGTGGGGGCTTCAATGAGCAGTTCTTC.

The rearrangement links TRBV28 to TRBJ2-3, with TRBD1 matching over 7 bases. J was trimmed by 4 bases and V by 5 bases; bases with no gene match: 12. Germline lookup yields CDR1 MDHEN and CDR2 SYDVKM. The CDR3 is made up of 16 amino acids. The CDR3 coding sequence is TGTGCCAGCAGTCCGAACAGGGGTTTGCAGGCAGATACGCAGTATTTT. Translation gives CASSPNRGLQADTQYF.

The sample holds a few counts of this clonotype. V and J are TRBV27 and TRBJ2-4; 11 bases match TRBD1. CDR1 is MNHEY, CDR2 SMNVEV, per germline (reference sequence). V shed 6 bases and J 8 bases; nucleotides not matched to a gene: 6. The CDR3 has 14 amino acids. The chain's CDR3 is CASRKGQGVDIQYF. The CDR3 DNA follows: TGTGCCAGCAGGAAGGGACAGGGGGTTGACATTCAGTACTTC.